This T cell receptor beta chain stems from a study of early T cells in non-severe SARS-CoV-2 infection. Unique molecular identifiers were affixed to single, distinct cDNA molecules. MiXCR, applied by TCRdb to the 5' RACE reads, yields one record per CDR3 protein. The sample shows over 55,000 distinct CDR3 sequences, about 10% of them seen only once. This clonotype was picked up a small number of times. This CDR3 comprises 15 residues. The V and J ends lost 1 base and 1 base respectively, with 13 bases between them. CDR1 and CDR2 from the germline V gene are SQVTM and ANQGSEA. The V and J genes are TRBV29-1 and TRBJ1-1; D is perhaps TRBD1 (6 bases). The TCR was taken from an adult who was a healthcare worker with PCR-confirmed SARS-CoV-2 infection or an uninfected control (not recorded which). The sequenced sample consisted of whole blood. CDR3 sequence (DNA): TGCAGCGTTGAAGGGGTTGGCAGGGGGAACACTGAAGCTTTCTTT. Translation: CSVEGVGRGNTEAFF.